The 2 T cell receptor beta chains listed next were all sequenced from one sample in a study of monozygotic twins with inflammatory bowel disease. From the 5' RACE reads, TCRdb lists one entry per CDR3 protein and no DNA. This specimen shows roughly 160,000 distinct CDR3 sequences; the ten leading clones hold about 2.4%. Material: blood. These receptors came from a human donor with ulcerative colitis or Crohn's disease, or a healthy co-twin of an affected twin (not recorded which).

The gene calls are TRBV12-5 and TRBJ1-1; the D call of TRBD1 rests on TCRdb alone, since no DNA is present to check it. The CDR3 runs to 19 residues. Germline CDR1 LGHNT, CDR2 FRNRAP. The CDR3 sequence is CASGLGRPGQGVEDTEAFF.

The J gene is TRBJ2-2, the V gene TRBV6-2 or TRBV6-3. Germline V gene data show CDR1 as MNHEY and CDR2 as SVGEGT. The CDR3 spans 15 residues. The chain's CDR3 is CASSYSRGWTGELFF.